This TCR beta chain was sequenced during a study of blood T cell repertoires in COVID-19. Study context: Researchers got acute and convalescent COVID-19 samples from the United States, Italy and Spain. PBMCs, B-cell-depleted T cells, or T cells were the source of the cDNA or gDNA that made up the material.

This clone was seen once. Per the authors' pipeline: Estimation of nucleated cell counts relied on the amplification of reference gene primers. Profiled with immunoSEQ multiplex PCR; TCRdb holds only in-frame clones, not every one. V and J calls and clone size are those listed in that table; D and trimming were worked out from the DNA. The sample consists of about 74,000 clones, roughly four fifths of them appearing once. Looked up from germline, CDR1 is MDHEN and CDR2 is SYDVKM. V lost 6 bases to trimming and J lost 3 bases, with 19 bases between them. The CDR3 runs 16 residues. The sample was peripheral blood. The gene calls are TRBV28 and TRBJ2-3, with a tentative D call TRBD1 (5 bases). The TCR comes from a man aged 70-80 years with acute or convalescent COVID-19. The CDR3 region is CASSPRLTPGTDTQYF. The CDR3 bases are TGTGCCAGCAGCCCCCGCCTTACCCCAGGGACAGATACGCAGTATTTT.